This T cell receptor (beta chain) was recorded in a study of T cell responses to AZD1222 COVID-19 vaccine. Assay used: immunoSEQ multiplex PCR; TCRdb lists only in-frame clones, some missing. The sample consists of tens of thousands of clones, 80% to 90% of them appearing once. CDR3 length: 14 residues. CDR1 is GTSNPN and CDR2 is SVGIG in the germline V gene (reference sequence). The V end lost 4 bases, the J end lost 1 base, and 13 bases lay between the germline ends. The origin of this receptor is an adult who received the MenACWY meningococcal vaccine as a control. The chain couples TRBV30 to TRBJ1-1; no reliable D call. Here the sequenced sample was peripheral blood, taken 28 days after the second dose of the MenACWY control vaccine. CDR3 protein: CAWTFIGKNTEAFF. In nucleotides, the CDR3 is TGTGCCTGGACCTTCATCGGGAAGAACACTGAAGCTTTCTTT. The full variable domain, in which reference TRBV30 and TRBJ1-1 provide the parts outside the CDR3, is SQTIHQWPATLVQPVGSPLSLECTVEGTSNPNLYWYRQAAGRGLQLLFYSVGIGQISSEVPQNLSASRPQDRQFILSSKKLLLSDSGFYLCAWTFIGKNTEAFFGQGTRLTVV.